This is a list of T cell receptor beta chains from one sample in a study of cytomegalovirus exposure and HLA in healthy donors. Only in-frame clones appear in the TCRdb table, and some are missing; sequencing was by immunoSEQ multiplex PCR. The sample lists 150,000 to 200,000 clones; approximately 80% were seen once. Sequences were obtained from PBMCs. These receptors were obtained from a woman in her 30s in good health and CMV-seropositive. Both conserved end residues are part of each CDR3.

TRBJ2-7	TRBV27	CASMGTGGIEQYF
TRBJ2-7	TRBV4-3	CASSQEDSGTGRVYEQYF
TRBJ2-1	TRBV13	CASSLSNENEQFF
TRBJ1-5	TRBV15	CATSLGTVSNQPQHF
TRBJ1-2	TRBV2	CASGVPGQRNYGYTF
TRBJ1-1	TRBV5-1	CASSLAGKGANTEAFF
TRBJ1-2	TRBV12-5	CASGLGRGGYTF
TRBJ2-7	TRBV18	CASSPLSYEQYF
TRBJ2-7	TRBV13	CASSLSGTGGPYEQYF
TRBJ1-4	TRBV7-9	CASSVANLGLLEGKLFF
TRBJ2-7	TRBV6-6	CASGTGVEQYF
TRBJ2-7	TRBV6-1	CASSVAWDTAYEQYF
TRBJ1-5	TRBV6-5	CASRTQASSNQPQHF
TRBJ2-6	TRBV18	CASSPRPGQLNSGANVLTF
TRBJ1-2	TRBV29-1	CSVDKEGARSGGGYTF
TRBJ1-4	TRBV13	CASSARTGSNEKLFF
TRBJ2-7	TRBV28	CASSPTGYPEQYF
TRBJ1-3	TRBV7-2	CASSRIGGQGGNTIYF
TRBJ2-1	TRBV28	CASSSGVSYNEQFF
TRBJ1-5	TRBV15	CATSREGQGTQPQHF